This TCR beta chain is drawn from a study of blood T cell repertoires in COVID-19. Study in general: COVID-19 samples, acute and convalescent, were from the United States, Italy and Spain.

The method was immunoSEQ multiplex PCR; TCRdb's version includes in-frame clones alone and lacks a portion of them. The sample includes under 150,000 clones, approximately 86% of them seen just once. Across about two dozen US areas, participants ranged in age from 18 to 89 years. Participant reports of clinical history set cohort assignment. This CDR3 has 14 amino acids. Germline-derived CDR1 and CDR2 are SGHRS and YFSETQ. After removal of 7 bases from V and 1 base from J, the junction contained 6 bases not matched to a gene. The V gene is TRBV5-1, the J gene TRBJ2-3; 7 bases line up with TRBD1. Sequencing used PBMCs or T cells enriched from blood (not recorded which). This receptor was identified in a woman aged 45 to 65 who had recovered from COVID-19. CDR3 protein: CASRPGTGTDTQYF. CDR3 sequence (DNA): TGCGCCAGCCGACCGGGGACAGGCACAGATACGCAGTATTTT.